This T cell receptor (beta chain) was profiled in a study of identical twins. TCRdb reprocessed the 5' RACE reads with MiXCR, giving one entry per CDR3 protein. Of roughly 250,000 distinct CDR3 sequences in the sample, around 7% were seen once. Findings of the study overall: The analysis was cross-sectional rather than longitudinal within donors.

On this clonotype: The antigen remains unidentified.

Trimming took 6 bases from V and 1 from J, leaving 15 bases between them. This CDR3 has 15 residues. The germline V gene has CDR1 DFQATT and CDR2 SNEGSKA (reference sequence). The data were also submitted as part of a second study, on yellow fever vaccine responses in identical twins.

This sequence originates from a woman under 30 in good health. Sample: memory (CD45RO+) T cells sorted from blood. The chain uses TRBV20-1 and TRBJ2-2; tentatively, D is TRBD1 (6 bases). The CDR3 DNA follows: TGCAGTGCCCGATTACCGGGACAGAACACCGGGGAGCTGTTTTTT. This gives the protein CSARLPGQNTGELFF.